The source of this TCR beta chain is a study of cytomegalovirus exposure and HLA in healthy donors (dated by TCRdb to the late 2010s). Regarding the complete study: An earlier analysis of some 500 of the donors reported approximately 290 Gb of sequence data and some 100 million unique TCR beta sequences from roughly 180 million T cells. About 300 gigabases of sequencing data and around 80 million unique TCR sequences made up an early release that covered under 750 HLA-typed donors. Of the roughly 400 genotyped donors, 81% were placed in the genetic ancestry cluster associated with self-reported Caucasian donors. The study aimed to test whether signatures of past pathogen exposure could be identified by cataloging public T cell receptors. The study used immunosequencing to profile the T cell repertoires of approximately 650 subjects and linked those repertoires to cytomegalovirus serostatus. Besides the first cohort of around 700 subjects, a separate validation cohort made up of over 95 different subjects was used. To predict cytomegalovirus infection status, the study brought together high-throughput TCR immunosequencing, statistical association of individual TCRs with disease status, and machine learning. To study patterns of TCR occurrence, a later analysis re-analyzed previously published TCR beta repertoires from more than 550 donors and added high-resolution HLA genotyping. Rather than using new phenotypic data, the later analysis identified candidate immune exposures from TCR beta sequences and from how often those sequences occurred across donors. An earlier analysis of nearly 600 of the donors applied high-throughput TCR beta sequencing to assess whether each TCR beta V gene segment acted as functional or pseudogenic. Donor age, sex, ethnicity and CMV serostatus were compiled alongside the repertoire data. A later genetic analysis took genome-wide SNP genotypes for 398 of the 666 donors and used that subset as a discovery cohort. Every discovery cohort repertoire had been produced on one sequencing platform. HLA typing covered class I and class II loci at four-digit resolution. The number of typed donors differed by locus: roughly 629-630 for A, B, C, DRB1 and DQB1; some 540 for DQA1; 606 for DPA1; and roughly 450 for DPB1. Roughly five DR-DQ haplotypes were handled as single units for association and clustering because linkage in the cohort was strong. Among some 410 genotyped donors of the cohort, an average of approximately 220,000 unique TCR beta nucleotide sequences was sequenced per donor, of which about 20% were non-productive. What the study reported, not specific to this receptor: HLA typing was unavailable for some donors at each locus, so association tests used only the typed subset. A later analysis associated 16,951 TCR beta sequences with specific HLA alleles at a false discovery rate of 0.05. A few of the identified cytomegalovirus-associated TCR beta chains were confirmed in vitro to be specific for cytomegalovirus antigens. This cohort had only TCR beta chains sequenced, and the lack of alpha or paired-chain data limited which features could be detected. The authors suggested that the approach could potentially be generalized to other disease states and immunological phenotypes. Sequencing depth was assumed to be roughly uniform across donors in the presence/absence analyses, though that assumption may not hold. In an earlier analysis of around 600 of the donors, most TCR beta V segments were observed in productive rearrangements about 87% or about 30% of the time, broadly matching IMGT annotations. According to a later analysis, TCR association rates differed among HLA loci, with DRB1 alleles showing the most associated TCRs and HLA-C alleles showing the fewest. Because the 87-base-pair reads could not distinguish some IMGT-functional V segments, including TRBV6-2 and TRBV6-3, those segments were excluded. The only immune exposure information available for the cohort was CMV serostatus. According to a later analysis, most CMV-associated TCR beta chains appeared to be HLA-restricted, and the HLA associations seemed to be driven largely by CMV exposure. The classifier was reported to diagnose cytomegalovirus status with high specificity and sensitivity in both the original cohort and the validation cohort. An association between a missense DCLRE1C variant and V-gene and J-gene trimming of TCR beta chains was found in a later genetic analysis and replicated in an independent cohort. Compared with the roughly 700-donor mean, donors in an Asian-associated ancestry cluster had fewer N-insertions in productive TCRs, according to a later genetic analysis. When HLA alleles, especially DR and DQ, strongly co-occurred, TCR associations were difficult to assign to individual alleles. Across donors, most TCR sequences were observed very rarely, whereas some public TCRs were present in many individuals. A cluster of highly shared sequence variants was judged likely to be a technical artifact of the sequencing pipeline. A further reported finding was that TCR beta sequences accurately predicted the HLA-A and HLA-B alleles for most subjects in the first cohort. The study listed 150 to 200 TCR beta chains as associated with cytomegalovirus. A later analysis found that HLA-associated TCR beta chains were more clonally expanded and had lower generation probabilities than equally common non-associated chains. In a later analysis, several top co-occurrence clusters were reported to appear linked to parvovirus B19, influenza, CMV and Epstein-Barr virus. Because counts were too low, roughly 17 rarely observed V segments, including chromosome 9 orphons, were left out of the earlier analysis of several hundred of the donors. Correlated functional status among segregating V segments might be attributable to linkage disequilibrium, but an unknown experimental factor could not be ruled out.

This clone was seen more than once but under ten times. Its specific antigen is unknown. Base-call qualities are not available, and no considerably larger clone is one nucleotide away. CDR1 and CDR2 were assigned from the germline V gene (reference sequence) as SEHNR and FQNEAQ. Clipping removes 8 bases from V and 0 bases from J, with 7 as the unmatched junction base count. The cysteine opens and the phenylalanine closes a CDR3 of 15 amino acids. Just the 45-base CDR3 DNA is kept, in frame starting at base 1. The cohort comprised 670 or so healthy bone marrow donors. Cohort members were all nominally healthy when sampled, although unrecorded immune exposures were likely present. The donor tested CMV seronegative, placing the donor among the 350 or so seronegative members of the cohort. A peripheral blood sample was provided by each donor, and peripheral blood mononuclear cells were used for TCR beta sequencing. The Qiagen DNeasy Blood Extraction Kit was used to extract genomic DNA from the blood cell samples.

The library was built by means of the immunoSEQ multiplex PCR assay. For the multiplex PCR, a mixture combining 60 forward primers for TCR Vbeta segments and 13 reverse primers for TCR Jbeta segments was used. The CDR3 region of rearranged TCR beta genes was amplified from genomic DNA with a multiplex PCR assay. The amplified TCR beta libraries were sequenced on the Illumina HiSeq System as 87-base-pair reads. In the source study's methods: A later analysis tallied tens of millions of unique TCR beta chains across the 600 to 700 repertoires, and around 9.9 million of those chains were shared by two or more donors. A nearest-neighbor algorithm error-corrected the raw reads and collapsed the reads into unique sequences, merging closely related sequences to remove PCR and sequencing errors. To assign V, D and J gene segments, CDR3 sequences were aligned to IMGT reference sequences. For a sequence to be retained, a match of at least six nucleotides was required to both a V gene segment and a J gene segment. Rearrangements were called productive when the CDR3 lacked stop codons and stayed in frame with V and J; all others were non-productive. Following IMGT convention, CDR3 was defined as the stretch from the second conserved V-encoded cysteine to the conserved J-encoded phenylalanine. In an earlier analysis of more than 550 of the donors, sequences lacking an unambiguous match to a single V gene segment were excluded. An earlier analysis of almost 600 of the donors classified V segments as functional when productive rearrangements were above 56.7% and as segregating when the standard deviation between donors was above 5%. A statistical classification framework was developed to diagnose cytomegalovirus status using the catalog of TCR beta chain sequences. In a later analysis, TCR nucleotide sequences were compared against IMGT/GENE-DB human TR gene sequences so that V and J genes could be assigned. A later analysis assigned CDR3 sequences and most-parsimonious VDJ recombination scenarios with the TCRdist pipeline. A later analysis defined each TCR beta chain by its CDR3 amino acid sequence plus V-gene family, and excluded reads lacking a unique V-gene family. As a way to deal with suspected cross-contamination and a sequencing artifact, a later analysis dropped approximately 570 nucleotide sequences that were highly shared and had low generation probability. In a later analysis, a clonal expansion index was calculated for each public chain from normalized within-repertoire ranks of inferred template counts. Generation probabilities in a later analysis came from a VDJ recombination model fitted to out-of-frame rearrangements, and those results were checked against IGoR. Hypergeometric tests were used in a later analysis to score TCR-TCR, TCR-HLA and TCR-CMV co-occurrence, with a repertoire-size bias correction applied to the TCR pairs. False discovery rates were estimated in a later analysis by permuting HLA or CMV assignments 20 times. A later analysis grouped co-occurring TCRs with DBSCAN, adding TCRdist sequence similarity when clustering within HLA-allele-positive subsets. Repertoires with fewer than 30,000 or more than 120,000 public chains were left out of co-occurrence clustering, as were about 5 repertoires with anomalous nucleotide sharing. Entries here come from immuneACCESS through TCRdb and include only in-frame sequences with V and J called. Some clones fail to appear in such tables; in the studies checked, an unresolved V gene covers under half of the shortfall, and the cause of the remainder is unknown. D and trimming come from the DNA, and the V and J calls and clone size come from that table. Present in this sample are about 120,000 clones, 81% of which were seen just once. Roughly 2.4% of the sample is taken by the ten largest.

The rearranged chain carries TRBV7-9 and TRBJ1-1, with 9 bases aligning to TRBD1. The source is a woman aged 40 to 50 in good health and CMV-seronegative. Sequenced material: PBMCs. For the CDR3, the sequence is CASLGQGFMNTEAFF. The nucleotide sequence is given as TGTGCCAGCTTAGGACAGGGGTTCATGAACACTGAAGCTTTCTTT.